This passage covers 7 T cell receptor beta chains from one sample sequenced in a study of cytomegalovirus exposure and HLA in healthy donors. Amplification used 60 Vbeta primers and 13 Jbeta primers. Only in-frame clones appear in the TCRdb table, and some are missing; sequencing was by immunoSEQ multiplex PCR. The data contain roughly 130,000 clones, around 80% of them seen just once; the ten biggest clones take up over 0.9%. Sequencing input: PBMCs. Receptors originate from a human donor in good health.

V is TRBV7-2 and J is TRBJ1-5, with TRBD1 matching over 8 bases. The CDR3 sequence is 14 residues long. The V and J ends lost 5 bases and 7 bases, in that order; junction bases with no gene match: 7. CDR1 SGHTA and CDR2 FQGNSA come from the germline V gene. The CDR3, as DNA: TGTGCCAGCAGCCCCGGGGACAGGATGCAGCCCCAGCATTTT. It yields the protein CASSPGDRMQPQHF. The whole variable domain, filled in from reference TRBV7-2 and TRBJ1-5, reads GAGVSQSPSNKVTEKGKDVELRCDPISGHTALYWYRQSLGQGLEFLIYFQGNSAPDKSGLPSDRFSAERTGGSVSTLTIQRTQQEDSAVYLCASSPGDRMQPQHFGDGTRLSIL.

The chain joins TRBV12-5 to TRBJ1-5, with 9 bases that match TRBD1. V was pared by 7 bases and J by 6 bases, with 16 bases of the junction left unmatched. CDR1 and CDR2 (germline): LGHNT, FRNRAP. The CDR3 covers 17 residues. The CDR3 nucleotides are TGTGCTAGTGCCGACGACGGACAGGGGTTTGTAGGTCAGCCCCAGCATTTT. It yields the protein CASADDGQGFVGQPQHF.

J is TRBJ2-1 and V is TRBV14, with D possibly matching TRBD2 (7 bases). CDR1 and CDR2 (germline): SGHDN, FVKESK. The CDR3 has 13 residues. Deletions cut 5 bases from V and 7 bases from J, with 12 bases between. CDR3 in amino acids: CASSGGALNEQFF. CDR3 nucleotides: TGTGCCAGCAGCGGGGGGGCCTTGAATGAGCAGTTCTTC. Using reference TRBV14 and TRBJ2-1 for the parts outside the CDR3, the full variable domain is EAGVTQFPSHSVIEKGQTVTLRCDPISGHDNLYWYRRVMGKEIKFLLHFVKESKQDESGMPNNRFLAERTGGTYSTLKVQPAELEDSGVYFCASSGGALNEQFFGPGTRLTVL.

The V and J genes are TRBV15 and TRBJ1-2; no clear D gene. The germline V and J ends were trimmed by 0 bases and 8 bases, with 16 bases remaining between them. CDR1 is LNHNV, CDR2 YYDKDF, per germline (reference sequence). The CDR3 consists of 15 residues. CDR3 DNA sequence: TGTGCCACCAGCAGAGATCGTGGGAGGAGCTGGGGCTACACCTTC. It codes for CATSRDRGRSWGYTF.

This sequence joins TRBV6-1 and TRBJ2-3, with no clear D. The germline V gene has CDR1 MNHNS and CDR2 SASEGT. Trimming took 6 bases from V and 4 from J, leaving 11 bases between them. The CDR3 has 13 amino acids. CDR3 protein: CASSTQDPDTQYF. CDR3 sequence (DNA): TGTGCCAGCAGCACTCAAGATCCAGATACGCAGTATTTT.

This clone has just a few counts. This chain connects TRBV2 to TRBJ2-7; D not resolved. The CDR3 sequence is 12 residues long. The germline gives CDR1 SNHLY, CDR2 FYNNEI. V was clipped by 1 base and J by 5 bases, with 6 bases between them. The CDR3: CASSEGSDEQYF. The DNA of the CDR3 is TGTGCCAGCAGTGAAGGTAGTGACGAGCAGTACTTC. Complete variable domain (other parts from reference TRBV2 and TRBJ2-7): EPEVTQTPSHQVTQMGQEVILRCVPISNHLYFYWYRQILGQKVEFLVSFYNNEISEKSEIFDDQFSVERPDGSNFTLKIRSTKLEDSAMYFCASSEGSDEQYFGPGTRLTVT.

CDR3: CASSPTSSGANVLTF. The CDR3 DNA follows: TGCGCCAGCAGCCCGACAAGCTCTGGGGCCAACGTCCTGACTTTC. The chain joins TRBV5-1 to TRBJ2-6; no definite D call. Germline V gene lookup returns CDR1 SGHRS and CDR2 YFSETQ. The CDR3 runs 15 residues. V dropped 4 bases and J dropped 0 bases, with 8 bases sitting between them.